The text below deals with one T cell receptor beta chain. The entry originates in a study of shared clonotypes between healthy human individuals. Assay: immunoSEQ multiplex PCR; the TCRdb copy retains only in-frame clones and omits some. The table shows around 2.5 million clones, with roughly 93% occurring only once. The specimen was naive CD4+ T cells from PBMCs. Subset here: CD45RA+ positively selected. The receptor was isolated from a man aged 18 to 29 in good health. Some clones in this sample may be carry-over from other donors' samples.

The chain's CDR3 is CASLSTHGTDGYTF. The CDR3 region has the DNA TGTGCCAGTCTCTCTACTCACGGGACCGATGGCTACACCTTC. The chain joins TRBV19 to TRBJ1-2; D is perhaps TRBD1 (5 bases). V gave up 8 bases and J gave up 6 bases, with 19 bases separating them. The CDR3 totals 14 residues. Germline V lookup: CDR1 LNHDA, CDR2 SQIVND (reference sequence). Filled out from reference TRBV19 and TRBJ1-2, the complete variable domain reads DGGITQSPKYLFRKEGQNVTLSCEQNLNHDAMYWYRQDPGQGLRLIYYSQIVNDFQKGDIAEGYSVSREKKESFPLTVTSAQKNPTAFYLCASLSTHGTDGYTFGSGTRLTVV.